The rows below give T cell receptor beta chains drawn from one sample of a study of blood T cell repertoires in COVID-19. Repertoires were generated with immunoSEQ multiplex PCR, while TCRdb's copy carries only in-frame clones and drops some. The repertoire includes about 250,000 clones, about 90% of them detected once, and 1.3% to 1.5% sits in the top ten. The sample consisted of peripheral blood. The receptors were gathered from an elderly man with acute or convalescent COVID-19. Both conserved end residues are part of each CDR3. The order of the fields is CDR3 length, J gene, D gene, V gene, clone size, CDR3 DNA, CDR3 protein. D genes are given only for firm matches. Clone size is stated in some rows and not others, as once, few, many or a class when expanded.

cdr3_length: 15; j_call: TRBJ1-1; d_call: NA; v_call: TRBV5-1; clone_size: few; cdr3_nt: TGCGCCAGCAGCTTGGTGGGGGGGACGAACACTGAAGCTTTCTTT; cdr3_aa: CASSLVGGTNTEAFF
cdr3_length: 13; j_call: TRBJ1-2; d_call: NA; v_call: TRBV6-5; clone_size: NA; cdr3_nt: TGTGCCAGCAGTTCCCCGCGGAACTATGGCTACACCTTC; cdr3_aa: CASSSPRNYGYTF
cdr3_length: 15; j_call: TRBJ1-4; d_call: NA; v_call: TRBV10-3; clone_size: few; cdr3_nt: TGTGCCGTCAGTTCAGGAGGGGAGGGTAATGAAAAACTGTTTTTT; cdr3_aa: CAVSSGGEGNEKLFF
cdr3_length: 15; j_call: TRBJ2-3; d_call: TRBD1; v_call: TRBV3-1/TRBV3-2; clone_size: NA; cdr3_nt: TGTGCCAGCAGCCAAGATGGGACAGGGTTGGATACGCAGTATTTT; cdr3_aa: CASSQDGTGLDTQYF
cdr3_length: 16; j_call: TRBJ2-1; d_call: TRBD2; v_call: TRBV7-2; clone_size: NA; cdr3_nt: TGTGCCAGCAGCCCCCCTAGCGGGAGGGCCCACAATGAGCAGTTCTTC; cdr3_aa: CASSPPSGRAHNEQFF
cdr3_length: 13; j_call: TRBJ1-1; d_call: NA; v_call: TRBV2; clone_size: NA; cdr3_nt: TGTGCCAGCAACCGTGAGATTAACACTGAAGCTTTCTTT; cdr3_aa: CASNREINTEAFF
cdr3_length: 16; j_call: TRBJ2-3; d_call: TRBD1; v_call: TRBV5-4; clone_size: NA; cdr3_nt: TGTGCCAGCAGCTTGTTCAGGGACAGGGATGCAGATACGCAGTATTTT; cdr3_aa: CASSLFRDRDADTQYF
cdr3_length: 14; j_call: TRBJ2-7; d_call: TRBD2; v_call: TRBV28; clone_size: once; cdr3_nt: TGTGCCAGCAATAAACTAGCGGGAGGCCACGAGCAGTACTTC; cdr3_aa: CASNKLAGGHEQYF
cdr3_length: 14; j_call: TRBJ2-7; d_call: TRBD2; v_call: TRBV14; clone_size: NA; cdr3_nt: TGTGCCAGCAGCCTGGGACTAGATCTCCCCGAGCAGTACTTC; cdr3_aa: CASSLGLDLPEQYF
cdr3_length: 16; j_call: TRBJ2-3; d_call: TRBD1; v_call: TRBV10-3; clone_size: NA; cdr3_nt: TGTGCCATCAGTGACCCCGGGACAGGGGAGAAAGATACGCAGTATTTT; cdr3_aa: CAISDPGTGEKDTQYF
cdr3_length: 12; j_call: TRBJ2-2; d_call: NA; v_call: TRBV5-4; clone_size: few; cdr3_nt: TGTGCCAGCAGCCTCCAGGGCGGGGAGCTGTTTTTT; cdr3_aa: CASSLQGGELFF